Shown below are 15 T cell receptor beta chains from a single sample sequenced in a study of cytomegalovirus exposure and HLA in healthy donors (dated by TCRdb to about 2017). The library was prepared using the immunoSEQ multiplex PCR assay. For the multiplex PCR, a mixture combining 60 forward primers for TCR Vbeta segments and 13 reverse primers for TCR Jbeta segments was used. In TCRdb, the immuneACCESS table is reduced to in-frame sequences with V and J assigned. These tables do not hold every clone; where another copy was compared, an unresolved V gene accounts for under half, and the others remain unexplained. The sample table contains 85,000 to 130,000 clones; only one count was recorded for 65% to 80% of them. The ten top clones hold 3% to 4.5% of the sample. The source material was PBMCs. These receptors were taken from a man between 60 and 75 years old in good health and CMV-seronegative.

This chain uses TRBV6-1 with TRBJ2-1; D is perhaps TRBD1 (5 bases). Germline lookup yields CDR1 MNHNS and CDR2 SASEGT. The CDR3 runs 16 residues. V was shortened by 3 bases and J by 2 bases, with 14 bases between the two germline ends. CDR3 coding DNA: TGTGCCAGCAGTGAGGGGCCACAAGGGCCCTACAATGAGCAGTTCTTC. Translating it yields CASSEGPQGPYNEQFF.

The chain employs TRBV5-3 and TRBJ2-7, with 7 bases lining up with TRBD1. TRBV5-3 is filed as an ORF, its function uncertain. The J segment lost 7 bases and the V segment lost 9 bases, leaving 16 bases of the junction unmatched. The CDR3 sequence is 14 residues long. The chain's CDR3 is CAKRQGIHLWEQYF. The CDR3 DNA follows: TGTGCCAAAAGACAGGGAATACATCTGTGGGAGCAGTACTTC.

The chain is built from TRBV11-3 and TRBJ2-2, with D maybe TRBD2 (6 bases). Germline V gives CDR1 SGHNT, CDR2 YENEEA. Trimming took 5 bases from V and 2 from J, leaving 15 bases between them. The CDR3 covers 16 residues. The CDR3 DNA sequence: TGTGCCAGCAGCCCCCCGGAGGGGAAAAACACCGGGGAGCTGTTTTTT. It is translated as CASSPPEGKNTGELFF.

The V gene is TRBV10-3, the J gene TRBJ2-4; 8 nucleotides line up with TRBD1. J lost 2 bases, V lost 3 bases, and 15 bases had no gene match. The CDR3 length is 19 residues. Germline V gene data show CDR1 as ENHRY and CDR2 as SYGVKD. CDR3 protein: CAISDPGQGAIGSKNIQYF. The CDR3 DNA is TGTGCCATCAGTGACCCGGGGCAGGGGGCGATTGGTTCCAAAAACATTCAGTACTTC.

This chain links TRBV28 with TRBJ2-3, with 8 positions matching TRBD2. The germline CDR1 and CDR2 sequences are MDHEN and SYDVKM. With 3 bases clipped from V and 4 bases from J, the junction kept 3 bases outside the gene matches. This CDR3 has 14 amino acids. Here the CDR3 reads CASSFVGGADTQYF. In DNA form, the CDR3 reads TGTGCCAGCAGTTTTGTCGGGGGGGCAGATACGCAGTATTTT.

The chain carries TRBV19 and TRBJ1-6; 7 bases agree with TRBD1. The ends lost 3 bases at V and 10 bases at J; junction bases unmatched: 6. This CDR3 region has 14 residues. Germline V gene data show CDR1 as LNHDA and CDR2 as SQIVND (reference sequence). The CDR3: CASSIGDSGSPLHF. As DNA, the CDR3 is TGTGCCAGTAGTATTGGGGACAGTGGGTCACCCCTCCACTTT. The full variable domain, completed using reference TRBV19 and TRBJ1-6, is DGGITQSPKYLFRKEGQNVTLSCEQNLNHDAMYWYRQDPGQGLRLIYYSQIVNDFQKGDIAEGYSVSREKKESFPLTVTSAQKNPTAFYLCASSIGDSGSPLHFGNGTRLTVT.

The chain has TRBV9 and TRBJ2-1, with 9 bases matching TRBD2. The CDR3 contains 15 residues. CDR1 is SGDLS, CDR2 YYNGEE, per germline. V lost 3 bases and J lost 7; bases outside the gene matches: 8. The CDR3 nucleotides read TGTGCCAGCAGCGCCATAGCGGGGGCCGGGAATGAGCAGTTCTTC. Amino acids: CASSAIAGAGNEQFF. Looking up the rest from reference TRBV9 and TRBJ2-1 gives the full variable domain: DSGVTQTPKHLITATGQRVTLRCSPRSGDLSVYWYQQSLDQGLQFLIQYYNGEERAKGNILERFSAQQFPDLHSELNLSSLELGDSALYFCASSAIAGAGNEQFFGPGTRLTVL.

The rearrangement uses TRBV7-8 and TRBJ1-1; TRBD1 matches 10 bases. CDR1 and CDR2 from the germline V gene are SGHVS and FQNEAQ. Trimming at V came to 5 bases and at J to 4 bases, leaving 7 bases not matched to a gene. The CDR3 consists of 15 residues. The CDR3 DNA is TGTGCCAGCAGCAAAGCAAGACAGGGGGCCACTGAAGCTTTCTTT. Its protein is CASSKARQGATEAFF.

The chain has TRBV27 and TRBJ2-1, with D tentatively TRBD1 (6 bases). Germline V lookup: CDR1 MNHEY, CDR2 SMNVEV (reference sequence). The CDR3 extends over 15 amino acids. The ends were cut back, 2 bases at V and 1 base at J, with 9 bases in the middle. The CDR3 bases are TGTGCCAGCAGTTTAGGGACACCATCCTACAATGAGCAGTTCTTC. Amino acid sequence: CASSLGTPSYNEQFF.

This chain joins TRBV6-5 and TRBJ1-6; possible D gene TRBD1, 6 bases. Trimming stripped 5 bases from V and 10 bases from J, with 15 bases between. The germline CDR1 and CDR2 sequences are MNHEY and SVGAGI. The CDR3 sequence is 14 residues long. CDR3 nucleotides: TGTGCCAGCAGTACGGGGGGGGCCGGGTCACCCCTCCACTTT. Protein product: CASSTGGAGSPLHF.

This sequence joins TRBV18 and TRBJ1-1; perhaps TRBD1 as D (6 bases). V shed 4 bases and J shed 3 bases, with 9 bases lying between them. Germline lookup yields CDR1 KGHSH and CDR2 LQKENI. The CDR3 consists of 13 residues. The CDR3 DNA follows: TGTGCCAGCTCACAAGGGGGGGACACTGAAGCTTTCTTT. Protein: CASSQGGDTEAFF.

The chain has TRBV5-6 and TRBJ1-6; the match to TRBD1 covers 7 bases. Germline V gives CDR1 SGHDT, CDR2 YYEEEE. The CDR3 extends over 15 amino acids. Trimming took 2 bases from V and 6 from J; bases not matched to a gene: 5. The CDR3 reads CASSLQGRTNSPLHF. The CDR3 DNA is TGTGCCAGCAGCTTACAGGGGCGGACTAATTCACCCCTCCACTTT.

The gene calls are TRBV7-2 and TRBJ2-1, with 10 nucleotides matching TRBD2. The germline CDR1 and CDR2 sequences are SGHTA and FQGNSA. CDR3 length equals 15 residues. V shed 5 bases, J shed 7 bases, and the junction held 8 bases outside the gene matches. The CDR3 sequence is CASSALAGGWNEQFF. The DNA for the CDR3 is TGTGCCAGCAGCGCCTTAGCGGGGGGTTGGAATGAGCAGTTCTTC. Drawing the rest from reference TRBV7-2 and TRBJ2-1, the complete variable domain is GAGVSQSPSNKVTEKGKDVELRCDPISGHTALYWYRQSLGQGLEFLIYFQGNSAPDKSGLPSDRFSAERTGGSVSTLTIQRTQQEDSAVYLCASSALAGGWNEQFFGPGTRLTVL.

This CDR3 reads CASGPTSGGVDTQYF. CDR3 in DNA: TGTGCCAGTGGGCCGACTAGCGGGGGGGTAGATACGCAGTATTTT. The chain recombines TRBV6-1 with TRBJ2-3, with 14 bases matching TRBD2. Trimming cost V 9 bases and J 5 bases; bases outside gene matches: 7. The CDR3 is 15 amino acids. The germline V gene encodes CDR1 MNHNS and CDR2 SASEGT.

V is TRBV7-9 and J is TRBJ2-1; 14 nucleotides match TRBD2. Germline CDR1 SEHNR, CDR2 FQNEAQ (reference sequence). The CDR3 is 15 amino acids. Unmatched junction bases numbered 2, after V lost 4 bases and J lost 6 bases. The CDR3 loop is CASSSGTSGGNEQFF. The CDR3 DNA is TGTGCCAGCAGCTCCGGGACTAGCGGGGGCAATGAGCAGTTCTTC.